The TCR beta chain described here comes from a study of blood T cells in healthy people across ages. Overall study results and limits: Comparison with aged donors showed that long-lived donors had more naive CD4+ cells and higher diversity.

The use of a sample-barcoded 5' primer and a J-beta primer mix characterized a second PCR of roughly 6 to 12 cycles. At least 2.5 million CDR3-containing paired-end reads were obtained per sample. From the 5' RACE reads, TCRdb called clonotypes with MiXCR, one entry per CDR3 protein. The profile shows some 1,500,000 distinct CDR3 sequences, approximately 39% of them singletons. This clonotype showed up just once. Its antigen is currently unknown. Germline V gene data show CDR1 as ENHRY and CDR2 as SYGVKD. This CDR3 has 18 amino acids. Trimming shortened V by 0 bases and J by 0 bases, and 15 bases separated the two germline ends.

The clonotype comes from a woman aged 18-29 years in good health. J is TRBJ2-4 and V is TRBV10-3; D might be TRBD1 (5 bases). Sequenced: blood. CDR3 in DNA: TGTGCCATCAGTGAGTCTCCTCGACAGAAGCTAGCCAAAAACATTCAGTACTTC. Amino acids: CAISESPRQKLAKNIQYF.